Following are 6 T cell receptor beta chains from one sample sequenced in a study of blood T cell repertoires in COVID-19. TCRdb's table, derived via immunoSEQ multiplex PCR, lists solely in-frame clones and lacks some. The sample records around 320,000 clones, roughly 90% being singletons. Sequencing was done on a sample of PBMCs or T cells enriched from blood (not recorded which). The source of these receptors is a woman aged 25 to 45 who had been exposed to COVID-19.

CDR3 residues: CASSLGQRFEAFF. CDR3 in DNA: TGTGCCAGCAGCTTGGGACAGAGGTTCGAAGCTTTCTTT. The chain uses TRBV5-6 and TRBJ1-1; tentative D call: TRBD1 (5 bases). The germline CDR1 and CDR2 sequences are SGHDT and YYEEEE. The CDR3 runs 13 residues. V was pared by 0 bases and J by 8 bases, with 11 bases between.

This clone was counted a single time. The DNA of the CDR3 is TGCGCCAGCAGCTTTAACAGGAACACAGATACGCAGTATTTT. Translation: CASSFNRNTDTQYF. The chain employs TRBV5-1 and TRBJ2-3; weak D call: TRBD1 (5 bases). There are 14 residues in the CDR3. Germline-derived CDR1 and CDR2 are SGHRS and YFSETQ. Between the trimmed V and J ends, which lost 2 bases and 2 bases, there was a span of 9 bases.

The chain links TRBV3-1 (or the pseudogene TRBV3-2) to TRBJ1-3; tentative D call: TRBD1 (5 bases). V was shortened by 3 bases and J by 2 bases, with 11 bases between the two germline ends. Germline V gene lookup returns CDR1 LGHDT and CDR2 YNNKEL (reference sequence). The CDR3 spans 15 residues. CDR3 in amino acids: CASSQVPRAGNTIYF. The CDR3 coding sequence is TGTGCCAGCAGCCAGGTACCCAGGGCTGGAAACACCATATATTTT.

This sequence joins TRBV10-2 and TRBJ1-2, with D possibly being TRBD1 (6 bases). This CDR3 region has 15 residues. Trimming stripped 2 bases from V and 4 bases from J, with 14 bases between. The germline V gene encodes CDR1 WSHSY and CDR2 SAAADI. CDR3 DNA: TGCGCCAGCAGTGAGGTGGCAGGGGATGGCTATGGCTACACCTTC. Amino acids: CASSEVAGDGYGYTF.

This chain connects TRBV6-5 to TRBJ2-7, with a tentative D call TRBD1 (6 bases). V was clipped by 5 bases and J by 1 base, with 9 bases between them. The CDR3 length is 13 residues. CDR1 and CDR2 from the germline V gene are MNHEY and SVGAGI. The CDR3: CASSRDISYEQYF. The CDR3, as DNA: TGTGCCAGCAGTCGGGACATTTCCTACGAGCAGTACTTC.

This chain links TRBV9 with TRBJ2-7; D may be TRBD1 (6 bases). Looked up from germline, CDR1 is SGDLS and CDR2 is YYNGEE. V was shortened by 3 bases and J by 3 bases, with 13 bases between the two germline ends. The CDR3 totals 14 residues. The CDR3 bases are TGTGCCAGCAGCGGAAGGGACACGAACTACGAGCAGTACTTC. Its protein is CASSGRDTNYEQYF.